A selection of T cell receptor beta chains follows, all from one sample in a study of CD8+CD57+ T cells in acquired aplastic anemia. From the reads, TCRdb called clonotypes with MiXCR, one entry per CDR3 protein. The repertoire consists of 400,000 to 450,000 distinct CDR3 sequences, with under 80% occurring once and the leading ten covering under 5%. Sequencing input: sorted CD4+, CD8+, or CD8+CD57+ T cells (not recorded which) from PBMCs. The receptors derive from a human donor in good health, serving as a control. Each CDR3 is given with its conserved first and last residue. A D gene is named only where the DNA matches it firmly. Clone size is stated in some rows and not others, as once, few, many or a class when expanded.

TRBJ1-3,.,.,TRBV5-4,CASSQSHRPRGNTIYF,TGTGCCAGCAGCCAATCGCACAGACCTCGTGGAAACACCATATATTTT
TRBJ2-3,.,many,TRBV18,CASSPQRSDTQYF,TGTGCCAGCTCACCTCAGCGGTCAGATACGCAGTATTTT
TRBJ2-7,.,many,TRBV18,CASSPGQGEQYF,TGTGCCAGCTCACCGGGGCAGGGAGAGCAGTACTTC
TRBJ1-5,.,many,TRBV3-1,CASSQANQPQHF,TGTGCCAGCAGCCAAGCGAATCAGCCCCAGCATTTT
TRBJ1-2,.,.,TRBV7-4,CASSLDLKSELCCYTF,TGTGCCAGCAGCTTAGATCTGAAGAGTGAACTCTGCTGCTACACCTTC
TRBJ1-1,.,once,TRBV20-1,CSAHHDTQAFF,TGCAGTGCTCACCACGACACACAAGCTTTCTTT
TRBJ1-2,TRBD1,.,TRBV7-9,CASSRRGHKYGYTF,TGTGCCAGCAGCAGAAGGGGGCATAAATATGGCTACACCTTC
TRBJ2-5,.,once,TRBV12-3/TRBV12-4,CASTPGRGAAAYQETQYF,TGTGCCAGCACCCCAGGTAGGGGGGCAGCGGCGTACCAAGAGACCCAGTACTTC
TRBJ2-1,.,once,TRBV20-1,CSAHNLLGGANEQFF,TGCAGTGCGCATAACCTTTTGGGGGGGGCGAATGAGCAGTTCTTC
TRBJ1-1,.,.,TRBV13,CATHLLGRAEVFF,TGTGCCACCCACCTTCTGGGGAGGGCTGAAGTTTTCTTT
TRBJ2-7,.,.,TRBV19,CASNDAGRSYEQYF,TGTGCCAGTAACGACGCCGGTCGCTCCTACGAGCAGTACTTC
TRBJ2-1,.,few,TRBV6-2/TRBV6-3,CASSYSEGDEQFF,TGTGCCAGCAGTTACTCTGAAGGGGATGAGCAGTTCTTC
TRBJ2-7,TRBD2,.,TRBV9,CASSVGGGDEEYF,TGTGCCAGCAGCGTAGGGGGGGGGGACGAGGAGTACTTC
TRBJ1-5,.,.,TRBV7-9,CASSSSGGDQPQHF,TGTGCCAGCAGCTCGTCCGGAGGGGATCAGCCCCAGCATTTT
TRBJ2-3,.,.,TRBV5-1,CASSLAVIDGGTDTQYF,TGCGCCAGCAGCTTGGCCGTTATCGACGGGGGCACAGATACGCAGTATTTT
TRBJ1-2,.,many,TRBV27,CASSARGGYGYTF,TGTGCCAGCAGTGCCAGGGGAGGCTATGGCTACACCTTC
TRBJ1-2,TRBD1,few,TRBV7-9,CASSDRGNGYTF,TGTGCCAGCAGCGACAGGGGAAATGGCTACACCTTC
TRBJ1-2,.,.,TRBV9,CASSVGLYGYTF,TGTGCCAGCAGCGTAGGGCTTTACGGCTACACCTTC
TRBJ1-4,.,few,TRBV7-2,CASSSRVATNEKLFF,TGTGCCAGCAGCTCCCGAGTTGCAACTAATGAAAAACTGTTTTTT
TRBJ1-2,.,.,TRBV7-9,CASSLRANEKLFFYGYTF,TGTGCCAGCAGCTTACGGGCAAATGAAAAACTGTTTTTTTATGGCTACACCTTC
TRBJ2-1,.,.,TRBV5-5,CASSSSYTNTEQFF,TGTGCCAGCAGCTCCTCGTACACAAACACTGAGCAGTTCTTC
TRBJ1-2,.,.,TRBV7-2,CASSVGVHYGYTF,TGTGCCAGCAGCGTGGGCGTACACTATGGCTACACCTTC
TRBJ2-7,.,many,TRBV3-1,CASSQDPAGHYEQYF,TGTGCCAGCAGCCAAGATCCAGCGGGACACTACGAGCAGTACTTC
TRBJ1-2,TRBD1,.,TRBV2,CASTRTGGYIF,TGTGCCAGCACTAGGACAGGGGGCTACATCTTC
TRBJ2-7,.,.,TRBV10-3,CAIRQAFRQYF,TGTGCCATCAGGCAGGCCTTTCGGCAGTACTTC
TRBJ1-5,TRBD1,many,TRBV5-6,CASSFGQDQPQHF,TGTGCCAGCAGCTTTGGACAGGATCAGCCCCAGCATTTT
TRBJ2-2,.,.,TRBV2,CASSEFSNTGELSW,TGTGCCAGCAGTGAATTCTCGAACACCGGGGAGCTGTCTTGG
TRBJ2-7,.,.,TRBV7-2,CASRRYRGLGNEQYF,TGTGCCAGCAGGAGATATCGCGGACTGGGTAACGAGCAGTACTTC
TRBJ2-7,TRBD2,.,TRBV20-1,CSATGGHEGSYEQYF,TGCAGCGCAACGGGAGGCCATGAAGGCTCTTACGAGCAGTACTTC
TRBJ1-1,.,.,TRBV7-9,CASSCTGATEAFF,TGTGCCAGCAGCTGCACAGGCGCCACTGAAGCTTTCTTT